The 3 T cell receptor beta chains given below trace back to one sample, sequenced in a study of neurological immune-mediated disorders. TCRdb passed the 5' RACE reads through MiXCR, listing each CDR3 protein once. Of around 16,000 distinct CDR3 sequences listed, approximately 3.7% were seen once; the top ten hold around 20%. The material sequenced was CD8+ T cells from blood. These receptors were collected from a woman in her thirties or forties in good health.

This clonotype was recorded many times. The genes are TRBV4-2 and TRBJ2-5; a possible D gene is TRBD2 (6 bases). CDR1 is LGHNA and CDR2 is YNFKEQ in the germline V gene. The length of the CDR3 is 14 residues. Trimming stripped 5 bases from V and 2 bases from J, with 12 bases between. CDR3: CASSEGGPQETQYF. DNA for the CDR3: TGTGCCAGCAGCGAGGGAGGTCCTCAAGAGACCCAGTACTTC.

This chain joins TRBV10-3 and TRBJ2-1; maybe TRBD2 (6 bases). Germline CDR1 ENHRY, CDR2 SYGVKD. Trimming removed 5 bases from V and 4 bases from J, with 18 bases in between. The CDR3 totals 16 residues. CDR3 nucleotides: TGTGCCATCAGTCATGAGGGCGGGGCACCTTACAATGAGCAGTTCTTC. As protein: CAISHEGGAPYNEQFF.

The chain links TRBV29-1 to TRBJ1-1; 7 bases line up with TRBD1. Germline loops: CDR1 SQVTM, CDR2 ANQGSEA. The CDR3 is 14 amino acids. J lost 0 bases, V lost 7 bases, and 8 bases had no gene match. CDR3 nucleotides: TGCAGCGCCCTGACGGGACAGATGAACACTGAAGCTTTCTTT. It encodes CSALTGQMNTEAFF.